This entry lists 11 T cell receptor beta chains sequenced from one sample in a study of cytomegalovirus exposure and HLA in healthy donors. The PCR was carried out with 60 Vbeta primers and 13 Jbeta primers. Profiled with immunoSEQ multiplex PCR; TCRdb holds only in-frame clones, not every one. The sample includes over 200,000 clones, about 80% seen only once; the top ten take roughly 2.5%. The sample was PBMCs. These receptors came from a woman aged 55-69 years in good health and CMV-seropositive.

The chain recombines TRBV5-6 with TRBJ1-1; tentatively, D is TRBD1 (5 bases). Trimming took 5 bases from V and 4 from J, leaving 18 bases between them. This CDR3 spans 15 amino acids. The germline V gene has CDR1 SGHDT and CDR2 YYEEEE. The CDR3 DNA follows: TGTGCCAGCAGTGACCGACAGACTTGGGGCACTGAAGCTTTCTTT. Amino acids: CASSDRQTWGTEAFF.

The chain employs TRBV25-1 and TRBJ1-4; 8 positions agree with TRBD1. Germline V gene lookup returns CDR1 MGHDK and CDR2 SYGVNS. The V segment lost 3 bases and the J segment 7 bases; nucleotides outside the gene matches: 7. The CDR3 spans 15 residues. CDR3 sequence (DNA): TGTGCCAGCAGTGACCCCGGGACAGGACGTGAAAAACTGTTTTTT. It encodes CASSDPGTGREKLFF. The entire variable domain, with the rest obtained from reference TRBV25-1 and TRBJ1-4, is as follows: EADIYQTPRYLVIGTGKKITLECSQTMGHDKMYWYQQDPGMELHLIHYSYGVNSTEKGDLSSESTVSRIRTEHFPLTLESARPSHTSQYLCASSDPGTGREKLFFGSGTQLSVL.

The chain couples TRBV19 to TRBJ1-2, with 12 positions matching TRBD1. Germline lookup yields CDR1 LNHDA and CDR2 SQIVND (reference sequence). Losses at the gene ends were 8 bases for V and 6 bases for J; bases not matched to a gene: 4. The CDR3 length is 13 residues. Here the CDR3 reads CASSGTGGHGYTF. DNA of the CDR3: TGTGCCAGTTCCGGGACAGGGGGCCATGGCTACACCTTC.

The chain uses TRBV14 and TRBJ2-1, with D possibly being TRBD2 (5 bases). This CDR3 contains 15 residues. Trimming stripped 7 bases from V and 1 base from J, with 14 bases between. The germline V gene encodes CDR1 SGHDN and CDR2 FVKESK. This CDR3 is CASTLGLPSYNEQFF. In DNA, the CDR3 is TGTGCCAGCACCTTAGGACTTCCTTCCTACAATGAGCAGTTCTTC.

V is TRBV19 and J is TRBJ2-3, with TRBD2 matching 9 bases. Germline V gene lookup returns CDR1 LNHDA and CDR2 SQIVND (reference sequence). The CDR3 totals 15 residues. V lost 7 bases to trimming and J lost 0 bases; unmatched junction nucleotides: 5. The CDR3 region is CASKGSGRSTDTQYF. The CDR3 DNA follows: TGTGCCAGTAAAGGGAGCGGGAGGAGCACAGATACGCAGTATTTT.

The chain combines TRBV5-1 with TRBJ2-5; 8 bases align to TRBD2. The trim removed 4 bases at V and 4 bases at J, leaving 3 bases unmatched. CDR3 size: 13 residues. Germline V gives CDR1 SGHRS, CDR2 YFSETQ. The CDR3 loop reads CASSTGGGETQYF. The CDR3 DNA sequence: TGCGCCAGCAGCACCGGGGGGGGAGAGACCCAGTACTTC.

This chain links TRBV5-1 with TRBJ1-4; D gene uncertain. Germline CDR1 is SGHRS and CDR2 is YFSETQ. V gave up 0 bases and J gave up 5 bases, with 11 bases separating them. The CDR3 consists of 15 residues. CDR3 in DNA: TGCGCCAGCAGCTTGGTAGGAGTCGGCAATGAAAAACTGTTTTTT. Translated, it gives CASSLVGVGNEKLFF.

This chain joins TRBV6-5 and TRBJ1-3; no reliable D call. The CDR3 sequence is 11 residues long. The V end lost 10 bases, the J end lost 4 bases, and 8 bases lay between the germline ends. From germline, CDR1 is MNHEY and CDR2 SVGAGI. Here the CDR3 reads CATNSGNTIYF. As DNA, the CDR3 is TGTGCCACTAACAGCGGAAACACCATATATTTT.

This chain joins TRBV18 and TRBJ2-7; 9 positions agree with TRBD1. The CDR3 extends over 16 amino acids. V trimming: 0 bases; J trimming: 3 bases; junction bases outside the gene matches: 6. CDR1 is KGHSH, CDR2 LQKENI, per germline. The CDR3 spells CASSPPGTGSLYEQYF. The CDR3 bases are TGTGCCAGCTCACCACCCGGGACAGGGTCCCTCTACGAGCAGTACTTC.

The J gene is TRBJ1-1, the V gene TRBV7-9, with 9 bases identical to TRBD1. CDR1 and CDR2 (germline): SEHNR, FQNEAQ (reference sequence). The CDR3 has 14 residues. Trimming took 6 bases from V and 5 from J; bases not matched to a gene: 7. The CDR3 sequence is CASSIEQGATEAFF. CDR3 in DNA: TGTGCCAGCAGTATCGAACAGGGGGCAACTGAAGCTTTCTTT. Full variable domain (remainder filled in from reference TRBV7-9 and TRBJ1-1): DTGVSQNPRHKITKRGQNVTFRCDPISEHNRLYWYRQTLGQGPEFLTYFQNEAQLEKSRLLSDRFSAERPKGSFSTLEIQRTEQGDSAMYLCASSIEQGATEAFFGQGTRLTVV.

The chain links TRBV5-1 to TRBJ2-3; 9 bases are a match to TRBD1. The CDR3 is 14 amino acids. CDR1 and CDR2 from the germline V gene are SGHRS and YFSETQ. V trimming: 4 bases; J trimming: 8 bases; junction bases outside the gene matches: 8. CDR3: CASSEGQGRSTQYF. As DNA, the CDR3 is TGCGCCAGCAGCGAGGGACAGGGAAGGAGTACGCAGTATTTT.